This TCR beta chain was identified during a study of blood T cell repertoires in COVID-19. This CDR3 contains 16 residues. V was clipped by 0 bases and J by 1 base; unmatched bases: 4. The germline CDR1 and CDR2 sequences are PRHDT and FYEKMQ (reference sequence). The data were produced by immunoSEQ multiplex PCR, yet TCRdb's version contains in-frame clones alone and is incomplete. The table shows about 260,000 clones, with approximately 80% occurring only once. The material sequenced was peripheral blood. V gene TRBV13 combines with J gene TRBJ2-7, with 9 bases lining up with TRBD2. The source is a man in his fifties or sixties with acute or convalescent COVID-19. CDR3 nucleotide sequence: TGTGCCAGCAGCTTAGGGTCCGGACTAGCGTCCTACGAGCAGTACTTC. Translation: CASSLGSGLASYEQYF.